The 17 T cell receptor beta chains in this list originate from one sample, sequenced in a study of blood T cells in healthy people across ages. Next came a second PCR, run for about 6 to 12 cycles, which used a sample-barcoded 5' primer along with a J-beta primer mix. Via MiXCR, TCRdb re-called the 5' RACE reads, giving one row per CDR3 protein. The repertoire holds around 500,000 distinct CDR3 sequences, with 40% to 55% as singletons. The specimen was blood. These receptors all stem from an older man in good health.

This clonotype was seen a handful of times. This rearrangement joins TRBV7-9 to TRBJ2-3; 8 bases are a match to TRBD2. Trimming removed 6 bases from V and 6 bases from J; junction bases left unmatched: 14. The CDR3 consists of 16 residues. CDR1 is SEHNR and CDR2 is FQNEAQ in the germline V gene (reference sequence). The CDR3 DNA sequence: TGTGCCAGCAGACCCCTGAGCGGGAGAAAGGGCGATACGCAGTATTTT. Protein product: CASRPLSGRKGDTQYF.

V usage is TRBV7-2 and J usage is TRBJ1-1; D call uncertain. The CDR3 is 15 amino acids. The V end was cut by 4 bases, the J end by 0 bases, with 12 bases between. Germline V CDR1 and CDR2: SGHTA, FQGNSA. CDR3 bases: TGTGCCAGCAGCTCCCAGATCTTGATGAACACTGAAGCTTTCTTT. It yields the protein CASSSQILMNTEAFF.

This clonotype was observed a single time. The chain recombines TRBV20-1 with TRBJ2-1; D unresolved. V gave up 0 bases and J gave up 9 bases, with 6 bases separating them. Germline CDR1 is DFQATT and CDR2 is SNEGSKA (reference sequence). The CDR3 runs to 11 residues. The CDR3 DNA reads as TGCAGTGCTAGAGAAGCCAGTGAGCAGTTCTTC. Protein: CSAREASEQFF.

This clonotype was found many times. V and J are TRBV6-6 and TRBJ2-7; perhaps TRBD2 as D (6 bases). The CDR3 runs to 12 residues. The V end lost 6 bases, the J end lost 6 bases, and 12 bases lay between the germline ends. In germline, CDR1 is MNHNY, CDR2 SVGAGI (reference sequence). Here the CDR3 reads CASRGRFPEQYF. DNA of the CDR3: TGTGCCAGCAGGGGGAGGTTCCCCGAGCAGTACTTC.

This chain links TRBV4-1 with TRBJ2-1, with 9 bases identical to TRBD1. The CDR3 runs to 19 residues. Germline V gene data show CDR1 as MGHRA and CDR2 as YSYEKL. Trimming removed 1 base from V and 7 bases from J; junction bases left unmatched: 17. The CDR3 reads CASSQGGITGGLAWNEQFF. CDR3 in DNA: TGCGCCAGCAGCCAAGGGGGGATCACAGGGGGCTTGGCGTGGAATGAGCAGTTCTTC.

Comment on this clonotype: Since a much larger clone is just one base distant, this may be a read error. The V and J genes are TRBV6-6 and TRBJ1-5; 7 nucleotides agree with TRBD1. Germline V gives CDR1 MNHNY, CDR2 SVGAGI (reference sequence). The CDR3 loop spans 15 amino acids. The CDR3 nucleotides read TGTGCCGGCAGTTATTTGGGACAGAGCAATCAGCCCCAGCATTTT. This encodes CAGSYLGQSNQPQHF.

This chain's CDR3 is CATSRDTPSTDTQYF. DNA for the CDR3: TGTGCCACCAGCAGAGATACACCGAGCACAGATACGCAGTATTTT. The gene calls are TRBV15 and TRBJ2-3; D is unclear. The germline CDR1 and CDR2 sequences are LNHNV and YYDKDF (reference sequence). The V end lost 0 bases, the J end lost 0 bases, and 7 bases lay between the germline ends. The CDR3 totals 15 residues.

This clonotype was picked up many times. The chain links TRBV5-1 to TRBJ1-2; 7 nucleotides align to TRBD1. In germline, CDR1 is SGHRS, CDR2 YFSETQ. This CDR3 is built from 14 residues. J lost 0 bases, V lost 4 bases, and 3 bases had no gene match. The CDR3 here is CASSAGTANYGYTF. CDR3 DNA: TGCGCCAGCAGCGCCGGGACAGCTAACTATGGCTACACCTTC. Supplemented by reference TRBV5-1 and TRBJ1-2, the full variable domain reads KAGVTQTPRYLIKTRGQQVTLSCSPISGHRSVSWYQQTPGQGLQFLFEYFSETQRNKGNFPGRFSGRQFSNSRSEMNVSTLELGDSALYLCASSAGTANYGYTFGSGTRLTVV.

The gene calls are TRBV14 and TRBJ2-7; 11 positions match TRBD2. CDR3 size: 17 residues. CDR1 and CDR2 from the germline V gene are SGHDN and FVKESK. The trim removed 4 bases at V and 0 bases at J, leaving 8 bases unmatched. The DNA for the CDR3 is TGTGCCAGCAGCCTTAGCGGGAGGGCCTGGGGCTCCTACGAGCAGTACTTC. Translation: CASSLSGRAWGSYEQYF.

This clonotype was found once. The junction departs from the called germline gene at one end, perhaps through a read error. This chain connects TRBV9 to TRBJ2-1, with 7 bases matching TRBD1. Germline CDR1 is SGDLS and CDR2 is YYNGEE. The CDR3 runs to 15 residues. The CDR3: CANSATGLTHNEQFF. CDR3 sequence (DNA): TGTGCCAACAGCGCGACAGGGTTGACCCACAATGAGCAGTTCTTC.

The V gene is TRBV6-5, the J gene TRBJ1-1; TRBD1 matches 7 bases. The CDR3 has 15 amino acids. Germline V lookup: CDR1 MNHEY, CDR2 SVGAGI. V shed 5 bases, J shed 4 bases, and the junction held 10 bases outside the gene matches. This CDR3 is CASSTPGGRGTEAFF. As DNA, the CDR3 is TGTGCCAGCAGTACCCCAGGGGGGCGCGGCACTGAAGCTTTCTTT.

The rearrangement joins TRBV20-1 to TRBJ2-1; 11 bases are shared with TRBD2. J gave up 4 bases and V 6 bases, and 11 bases lay outside the gene matches. This CDR3 contains 16 residues. CDR1 DFQATT and CDR2 SNEGSKA come from the germline V gene (reference sequence). CDR3 residues: CSALLAGGAGYNEQFF. CDR3 DNA sequence: TGCAGTGCCCTGCTAGCGGGAGGAGCGGGGTACAATGAGCAGTTCTTC.

The genes are TRBV3-1 and TRBJ2-5; no clear D. This CDR3 has 14 residues. Looked up from germline, CDR1 is LGHDT and CDR2 is YNNKEL (reference sequence). Trimming cost V 1 base and J 7 bases, with 13 bases left between them. The CDR3 sequence: CASSQATVVGTQYF. The DNA of the CDR3 is TGTGCCAGCAGCCAAGCAACGGTAGTAGGGACCCAGTACTTC.

V gene TRBV29-1 combines with J gene TRBJ2-1; 8 bases line up with TRBD1. J lost 4 bases, V lost 3 bases, and 8 bases had no gene match. Per germline, CDR1 SQVTM and CDR2 ANQGSEA. CDR3 length: 15 residues. CDR3 nucleotides: TGCAGCGTTGAGTTGTGGGACAGGCAATACAATGAGCAGTTCTTC. Its translation is CSVELWDRQYNEQFF.

This chain joins TRBV28 and TRBJ2-5; D may be TRBD2 (7 bases). The end of the DNA aligns better with TRBJ2-7, so the J call may be wrong. The CDR3 loop spans 16 amino acids. Per the germline V gene, CDR1 is MDHEN and CDR2 is SYDVKM. The CDR3 loop reads CASSLGGGGLLYEQYF. CDR3 bases: TGTGCCAGCAGCCTAGGGGGAGGGGGACTCCTCTACGAGCAGTACTTC.

J is TRBJ2-7 and V is TRBV29-1, with 7 bases aligning to TRBD1. This CDR3 is built from 12 residues. Germline CDR1 and CDR2: SQVTM and ANQGSEA. V dropped 4 bases and J dropped 2; count of bases not matched to a gene: 2. The CDR3 spells CSVGDRAYEQYF. The CDR3 nucleotides are TGCAGCGTTGGAGACAGGGCCTACGAGCAGTACTTC.

The chain is built from TRBV9 and TRBJ2-1; TRBD2 matches at 8 bases. Unmatched junction bases numbered 5, after V lost 1 base and J lost 8 bases. The CDR3 length is 14 residues. Germline CDR1 SGDLS, CDR2 YYNGEE. This chain's CDR3 is CASSVRGGLDEQFF. CDR3 DNA sequence: TGTGCCAGCAGCGTACGGGGGGGCCTTGATGAGCAGTTCTTC. Supplemented by reference TRBV9 and TRBJ2-1, the full variable domain reads DSGVTQTPKHLITATGQRVTLRCSPRSGDLSVYWYQQSLDQGLQFLIQYYNGEERAKGNILERFSAQQFPDLHSELNLSSLELGDSALYFCASSVRGGLDEQFFGPGTRLTVL.